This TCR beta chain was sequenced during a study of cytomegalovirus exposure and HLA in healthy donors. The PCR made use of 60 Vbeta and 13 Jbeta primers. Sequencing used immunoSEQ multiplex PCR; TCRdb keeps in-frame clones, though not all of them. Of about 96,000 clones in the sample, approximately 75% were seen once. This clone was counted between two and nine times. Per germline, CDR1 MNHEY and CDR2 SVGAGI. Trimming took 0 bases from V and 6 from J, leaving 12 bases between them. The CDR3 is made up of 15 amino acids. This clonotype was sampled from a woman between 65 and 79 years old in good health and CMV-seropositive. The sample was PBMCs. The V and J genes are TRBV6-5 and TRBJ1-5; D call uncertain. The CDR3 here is CASSYSSTLGQPQHF. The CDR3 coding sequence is TGTGCCAGCAGTTACTCAAGCACGCTCGGTCAGCCCCAGCATTTT.